This T cell receptor (beta chain) was captured in a study of blood T cell repertoires in COVID-19. CDR1 and CDR2 from the germline V gene are SGHDN and FVKESK. The CDR3 is 16 residues long. V lost 4 bases and J lost 0, with 13 bases in between. TCRdb's copy holds only in-frame clones and misses some; the assay was immunoSEQ multiplex PCR. The sample contains fewer than 150,000 clones, around 85% of which appear only once. The TCR comes from a man aged 50-59 years with acute or convalescent COVID-19. The chain combines TRBV14 with TRBJ2-1, with a tentative D call TRBD2 (6 bases). The source material was peripheral blood. Here the CDR3 reads CASSPGGLRSYNEQFF. The CDR3 coding sequence is TGTGCCAGCAGCCCTGGGGGACTTCGCTCCTACAATGAGCAGTTCTTC.